This T cell receptor beta chain was retrieved from a study of cytomegalovirus exposure and HLA in healthy donors. Study-wide results and caveats: Other equally common chains were less clonally expanded than HLA-associated TCR beta chains, a later analysis showed. Likely technical artifact: a cluster of highly shared sequence variants. Reports indicate that TCR beta sequences accurately predicted the HLA-A and HLA-B alleles of most subjects.

PCR used 60 Vbeta primers and 13 Jbeta primers. Method: immunoSEQ multiplex PCR; TCRdb's copy keeps in-frame clones and lacks some. The sample lists 100,000 to 150,000 clones; around 80% were seen once. The V segment lost 2 bases and the J segment 1 base; nucleotides outside the gene matches: 5. The CDR3 is 17 amino acids. Germline CDR1 SGHTA, CDR2 FQGTGA. As concerns this clone: Its antigen is currently unknown.

The V call is TRBV7-3, the J call TRBJ2-2, with 9 bases matching TRBD2. The sequence was collected from a woman in her thirties or forties in good health and CMV-seronegative. Sequences were obtained from PBMCs. In nucleotides, the CDR3 is TGTGCCAGCAGCTTAGATGTAGCGGGGGTGAACACCGGGGAGCTGTTTTTT. Protein sequence: CASSLDVAGVNTGELFF.